The T cell receptor (beta chain) described here comes from a study of T cells in women clearing cervical HPV infection. Study as a whole: Cases: HPV16-related CIN3 or worse on histology, a couple of invasive cancers. Controls' single incident HPV16 infection cleared within 12 months without precancer. Blood came at first lesion visit for cases, post-clearance for controls. Study findings and constraints: CIN3+ cases had significantly higher TCR richness than controls; evenness did not differ.

V was clipped by 5 bases and J by 4 bases, with 14 bases between them. This CDR3 contains 14 residues. Germline V gene sequence: CDR1 DFQATT, CDR2 SNEGSKA (reference sequence). A remark on this clone: Antigen specificity is unknown. The DNA ends 3 residues before the CDR3 does, and the rest of the CDR3 is filled in from the germline J gene.

Measured with immunoSEQ multiplex PCR; TCRdb has only the in-frame clones, and not every one. This table holds just over 20,000 clones. The rearrangement links TRBV20-1 to TRBJ1-4; D gene uncertain. The source material was blood buffy coat. This TCR was sampled from a woman aged 18-70 years with a cervical HPV16 infection that either progressed to CIN3+ or cleared (not recorded which). The CDR3 loop reads CSAQPGSLNEKLFF. Incomplete CDR3 DNA: TGCAGTGCTCAGCCGGGGAGCCTTAATGAAAAA.